Listed below are T cell receptor beta chains from one sample, sequenced in a study of cytomegalovirus exposure and HLA in healthy donors. Sequencing was performed with immunoSEQ multiplex PCR; in TCRdb, only in-frame clones are kept and a portion is missing. The data show 200,000 to 250,000 clones, around 89% seen once. The specimen sequenced was PBMCs. The receptor set was obtained from a young woman in good health and CMV-seronegative. Both conserved end residues are part of each CDR3. D genes are given only for firm matches. The listing skips clone size in some rows; elsewhere it reads once, few, many or a size class.

V gene	J gene	clone size	D gene	CDR3 DNA	CDR3 protein
TRBV15	TRBJ2-5	.	.	TGTGCCACCAGTAATAGTCCGTTGGAGACCCAGTACTTC	CATSNSPLETQYF
TRBV6-5	TRBJ1-2	.	.	TGTGCCAGCAGTAGGACAGCCAACTATGGCTACACCTTC	CASSRTANYGYTF
TRBV7-3	TRBJ2-2	.	.	TGTGCCAGCAGCCAACAGGGAAAGACCGGGGAGCTGTTTTTT	CASSQQGKTGELFF
TRBV10-1	TRBJ2-3	.	.	TGCGCCAGCAGTGAATTCAGGACAAAGGGAGATACGCAGTATTTT	CASSEFRTKGDTQYF
TRBV18	TRBJ1-1	.	TRBD1	TGTGCCAGCTCAAAACCACAGGGGGTGAACACTGAAGCTTTCTTT	CASSKPQGVNTEAFF
TRBV18	TRBJ2-5	.	.	TGTGCCAGCTCACCTAGGACAGGGCGGGAGGAGACCCAGTACTTC	CASSPRTGREETQYF
TRBV9	TRBJ2-5	.	TRBD2	TGTGCCAGCAGCGACGGGACTAGCGGCGGGGGGGAAGAGACCCAGTACTTC	CASSDGTSGGGEETQYF
TRBV28	TRBJ1-5	.	.	TGTGCCGGGGGGTGGGGGAATCAGCCCCAGCATTTT	CAGGWGNQPQHF
TRBV7-3	TRBJ2-5	.	.	TGTGCCAGCAGCTTAGGGCCAGGACAAGAGACCCAGTACTTC	CASSLGPGQETQYF
TRBV5-1	TRBJ2-1	.	TRBD2	TGCGCCAGCAGCTGGATACTAGCGGGGGGGCAGATTGAGCAGTTCTTC	CASSWILAGGQIEQFF
TRBV2	TRBJ2-5	few	TRBD2	TGTGCCAGCAGTGATCTCTTAGCGGGAGGGGAGACCCAGTACTTC	CASSDLLAGGETQYF
TRBV19	TRBJ2-1	.	TRBD2	TGTGCCAGTAGTATCGTAGCGGGAGCCACCTACAATGAGCAGTTCTTC	CASSIVAGATYNEQFF
TRBV9	TRBJ2-1	.	.	TGTGCCAGCAGCGTAGAGGCGGGGCCCGACAATGAGCAGTTCTTC	CASSVEAGPDNEQFF
TRBV7-2	TRBJ1-1	.	TRBD1	TGTGCCAGCAGCCCATGGGACAGGGTGAACACTGAAGCTTTCTTT	CASSPWDRVNTEAFF
TRBV4-3	TRBJ2-7	.	TRBD2	TGCGCCAGCAGCCTGAGGCTATCTAGCGGGGGCCTACCCTCCTACGAGCAGTACTTC	CASSLRLSSGGLPSYEQYF
TRBV20-1	TRBJ2-1	.	.	TGCAGTGCTAGTGAGTTTGAGCAGTTCTTC	CSASEFEQFF
TRBV5-4	TRBJ2-5	.	TRBD1	TGTGCCAGCACCCACAGGGGGAGGCAAGAGACCCAGTACTTC	CASTHRGRQETQYF
TRBV7-6	TRBJ1-1	.	TRBD1	TGTGCCAGCAGCCGGACAGGGGGGAAAAGTACTGAAGCTTTCTTT	CASSRTGGKSTEAFF
TRBV5-6	TRBJ2-1	few	.	TGTGCCAGCAGCCAGTACAATCCGTCCAATGAGCAGTTCTTC	CASSQYNPSNEQFF
TRBV15	TRBJ1-1	.	.	TGTGCCACCAGCAGAGGGGGAGGGGACACTGAAGCTTTCTTT	CATSRGGGDTEAFF
TRBV5-6	TRBJ1-6	.	TRBD1	TGTGCCAGCAGCTTGGCCGAGACAGGGGTTTATTCACCCCTCCACTTT	CASSLAETGVYSPLHF
TRBV28	TRBJ1-2	.	.	TGTGCCAGCAGGGAGGCCGGCTATGGCTACACCTTC	CASREAGYGYTF
TRBV2	TRBJ2-1	.	TRBD2	TGTGCCAGCAGTGTAGCGGGAGTGGCCCCCTACAATGAGCAGTTCTTC	CASSVAGVAPYNEQFF
TRBV7-2	TRBJ2-5	.	.	TGTGCCAGCAGCTCCTTTGGTCACACCCAAGAGACCCAGTACTTC	CASSSFGHTQETQYF
TRBV27	TRBJ1-4	once	TRBD1	TGTGCCAGCAGTTTGTACAGGGGGCGAACTAATGAAAAACTGTTTTTT	CASSLYRGRTNEKLFF
TRBV5-1	TRBJ2-2	.	.	TGCGCCAGCAGCTTGGGTCAGCGGGCCGACACCGGGGAGCTGTTTTTT	CASSLGQRADTGELFF
TRBV19	TRBJ1-1	.	.	TGTGCCAGTAGTATAGGGGACATGAACACTGAAGCTTTCTTT	CASSIGDMNTEAFF
TRBV5-6	TRBJ2-1	.	TRBD2	TGTGCCAGCAGCTTGGTGCGGGTTGAGCGGGATTTAGGCAATGAGCAGTTCTTC	CASSLVRVERDLGNEQFF
TRBV5-1	TRBJ2-7	.	TRBD1	TGCGCCAGCAGGGCCGGGACAGGGGGTAGCGAGCAGTACTTC	CASRAGTGGSEQYF
TRBV25-1	TRBJ1-1	.	.	TGTGCCAGCAGTACTACTCGTGGGGGGGCGAACACTGAAGCTTTCTTT	CASSTTRGGANTEAFF
TRBV29-1	TRBJ2-7	once	TRBD2	TGCAGCGTTAATAGCGGGCAAACCTACGAGCAGTACTTC	CSVNSGQTYEQYF
TRBV5-6	TRBJ2-1	.	.	TGTGCCAGCAGCGAGACACTGTGGGGGAGGAGCTCCTACAATGAGCAGTTCTTC	CASSETLWGRSSYNEQFF
TRBV5-4	TRBJ1-1	.	TRBD1	TGTGCCAGCAGCTTGTCAGGGGGACGGTTTGAAGCTTTCTTT	CASSLSGGRFEAFF
TRBV5-4	TRBJ2-5	.	TRBD2	TGTGCCAGCAGCTTAGGCGGGGGGTGGTGGGAGACCCAGTACTTC	CASSLGGGWWETQYF
TRBV6-4	TRBJ1-1	.	TRBD1	TGTGCCAGCAGCGCGGGACAGGCTAACACTGAAGCTTTCTTT	CASSAGQANTEAFF
TRBV5-5	TRBJ1-4	.	TRBD1	TGTGCCAGCAGCACAGGACAGGGGGACGAAAAACTGTTTTTT	CASSTGQGDEKLFF
TRBV10-3	TRBJ1-4	.	.	TGTGCCATCAGTGAGTCCGGGGTAGCTAATGAAAAACTGTTTTTT	CAISESGVANEKLFF
TRBV18	TRBJ2-3	.	.	TGTGCCAGCTCACGGACAGCCTCTAGCACAGATACGCAGTATTTT	CASSRTASSTDTQYF
TRBV4-1	TRBJ1-2	.	.	TGCGCCAGCAGCCAAGAAGGAGTCGGGTACTATGGCTACACCTTC	CASSQEGVGYYGYTF
TRBV30	TRBJ1-2	few	.	TGTGCCTGGAGTGTTAGGGGCTATGGCTACACCTTC	CAWSVRGYGYTF
TRBV6-1	TRBJ1-4	.	.	TGTGCCAGCAGCATCGGTTCAAAGGAAAAACTGTTTTTT	CASSIGSKEKLFF
TRBV15	TRBJ1-6	.	.	TGTGCCACCAGCAGAGAGGTCAGGAGGCCAGTCTATAATTCACCCCTCCACTTT	CATSREVRRPVYNSPLHF
TRBV7-6	TRBJ2-2	.	TRBD2	TGTGCCAGCAGCGTTGCTAGCGGGGGCACCGGGGAGCTGTTTTTT	CASSVASGGTGELFF
TRBV7-2	TRBJ2-7	once	.	TGTGCCAGCAGCCTCTCCCCGGGGTACGAGCAGTACTTC	CASSLSPGYEQYF
TRBV5-8	TRBJ2-3	once	.	TGTGCCAGCAGCAGGAGGGGAGATACGCAGTATTTT	CASSRRGDTQYF
TRBV10-3	TRBJ1-2	once	.	TGTGCCATCAGTGAGTGGGAAAGGAGACGCTCAATCAGCGGTGTCTACACCTTC	CAISEWERRRSISGVYTF
TRBV27	TRBJ2-7	.	.	TGTGCCAGCAGTTTATACCTCAGGGGATCTAGAGACGAGCAGTACTTC	CASSLYLRGSRDEQYF
TRBV6-6	TRBJ1-2	.	.	TGTGCCAGCAGACCCCCGGGACTCCCTATCCCTTGGGGCTACACCTTC	CASRPPGLPIPWGYTF